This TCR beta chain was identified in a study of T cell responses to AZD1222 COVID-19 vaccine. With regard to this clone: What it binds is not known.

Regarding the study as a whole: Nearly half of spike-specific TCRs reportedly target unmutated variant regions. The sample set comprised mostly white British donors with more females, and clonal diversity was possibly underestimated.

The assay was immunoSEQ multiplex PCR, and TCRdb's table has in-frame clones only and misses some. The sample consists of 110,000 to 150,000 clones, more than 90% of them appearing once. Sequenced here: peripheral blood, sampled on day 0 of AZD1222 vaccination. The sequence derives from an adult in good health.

The CDR3 DNA reads TGTGCCACCAGTGATGCCGACCGGGACACCTATCAGCCCCAGCATTTT. It yields the protein CATSDADRDTYQPQHF. The chain uses TRBV24-1 and TRBJ1-5, with a possible D match to TRBD1 (6 bases). The CDR3 sequence is 16 residues long. In germline, CDR1 is KGHDR, CDR2 SFDVKD. V was clipped by 3 bases and J by 5 bases, with 16 bases between them.